The 8 T cell receptor beta chains reported below all come from one sample, sequenced in a study of T cells in women clearing cervical HPV infection. Generated by immunoSEQ multiplex PCR, the TCRdb table keeps only in-frame clones and is missing some. Its clone listing holds tens of thousands of clones. The sample was blood buffy coat. The source of these receptors is a woman between 18 and 70 years old with a cervical HPV16 infection that either progressed to CIN3+ or cleared (not recorded which).

On this clone: The CDR3 end is not reached by the read, which stops 3 residues before it; the germline J gene fills it in. This chain links TRBV5-1 with TRBJ2-5; 7 positions agree with TRBD2. J was trimmed by 2 bases and V by 0 bases; bases with no gene match: 7. Germline V gives CDR1 SGHRS, CDR2 YFSETQ. This CDR3 contains 16 residues. The sequenced CDR3 bases are TGCGCCAGCAGCTTGGTTCTAGCGGAGTCGCAAGAGACC. It is translated as CASSLVLAESQET. The full-length CDR3 reads as CASSLVLAESQETQYF. The full variable domain, completed using reference TRBV5-1 and TRBJ2-5, is KAGVTQTPRYLIKTRGQQVTLSCSPISGHRSVSWYQQTPGQGLQFLFEYFSETQRNKGNFPGRFSGRQFSNSRSEMNVSTLELGDSALYLCASSLVLAESQETQYFGPGTRLLVL.

The CDR3 DNA, read in part, is TGTGCCAGCAGTGATGGGGGGAGATACAATGAG. Its protein is CASSDGGRYNE. The full CDR3 protein reads CASSDGGRYNEQFF. This chain joins TRBV2 and TRBJ2-1, with D possibly matching TRBD2 (6 bases). The sequenced fragment ends 3 residues before the CDR3 boundary, so the rest is inferred from the germline J gene. The CDR3 sequence is 14 residues long. V was shortened by 3 bases and J by 4 bases, with 10 bases between the two germline ends. CDR1 and CDR2 from the germline V gene are SNHLY and FYNNEI.

Of note for this clone: The sequenced fragment ends 3 residues before the CDR3 boundary, so the rest is inferred from the germline J gene. V gene TRBV7-9 combines with J gene TRBJ2-5, with D unresolved. Germline V gene data show CDR1 as SEHNR and CDR2 as FQNEAQ (reference sequence). The germline V and J ends were trimmed by 5 bases and 3 bases, with 4 bases remaining between them. CDR3 length: 11 amino acids. CDR3 sequence reads: CASSPKETQYF. CDR3 bases read: TGTGCCAGCAGCCCAAAAGAGACC.

Note on this clone: The read ends 3 residues before the CDR3 terminus; that terminus is restored from the germline J gene. The gene calls are TRBV5-1 and TRBJ2-4, with 8 bases identical to TRBD1. This CDR3 has 20 amino acids. V was clipped by 5 bases and J by 4 bases; unmatched bases: 23. From germline, CDR1 is SGHRS and CDR2 YFSETQ. CDR3 residues: CASSFVGSPNYRDRKNIQYF. CDR3 DNA (partial): TGCGCCAGCAGTTTTGTTGGGTCTCCCAACTACCGGGACAGGAAAAACATT.

About this clone: The CDR3 end lies 3 residues beyond the end of the read and is filled in from the germline J gene. The V gene is TRBV6-2 or TRBV6-3, the J gene TRBJ1-2, with D perhaps matching TRBD1 (5 bases). The germline V gene encodes CDR1 MNHEY and CDR2 SVGEGT. The CDR3 length is 14 residues. The sequenced part of the CDR3 DNA is TGTGCCAGCAGTTACCGGACAACAAGTAAATTC. Protein product: CASSYRTTSKF. The full CDR3 reads CASSYRTTSKFYTF.

Regarding this clone: The read ends 3 residues early relative to the CDR3; the germline J gene fills the gap. The chain uses TRBV7-9 and TRBJ2-1; tentatively, D is TRBD1 (5 bases). Trimming took 7 bases from V and 4 from J, leaving 17 bases between them. This CDR3 contains 15 residues. Per germline, CDR1 SEHNR and CDR2 FQNEAQ (reference sequence). The CDR3 sequence: CASTYRPKVYNEQFF. CDR3 bases read: TGTGCCAGCACCTACAGGCCAAAGGTTTACAATGAG.

As to this clone: The missing CDR3 end, 3 residues past where the read stops, is filled in from the germline J gene. This chain links TRBV7-8 with TRBJ2-3; TRBD2 matches at 7 bases. The CDR3 totals 14 residues. Germline V gives CDR1 SGHVS, CDR2 FQNEAQ. V lost 4 bases and J lost 3; bases outside the gene matches: 4. CDR3 DNA, as far as it was read: TGTGCCAGCAGCTCCCAGGGAGGGACAGATACG. Translating gives CASSSQGGTDT. The complete CDR3 reads CASSSQGGTDTQYF.

Details on this clone: The read halts 3 residues ahead of the CDR3 end, with the missing end drawn from the germline J gene. The chain joins TRBV28 to TRBJ1-6, with D unclear. CDR1 is MDHEN, CDR2 SYDVKM, per germline. Trimming removed 3 bases at V and 9 bases at J, with 15 bases between. The CDR3 sequence is 15 residues long. The CDR3 DNA, read in part, is TGTGCCAGCAGTTTCTCCCAACTAACGCGTTCACCC. This encodes CASSFSQLTRSP. In full, the CDR3 is CASSFSQLTRSPLHF.